This TCR beta chain was observed in a study of T cells in Graves' hyperthyroidism and ophthalmopathy. Background on the study: Prior to any treatment, at the point of initial diagnosis, peripheral blood was collected.

TCR beta CDR3 regions were amplified from RNA. The study used the HTBI primer set for a first-round RT-PCR of the TCR CDR3. TCRdb redid the calling of the multiplex PCR reads with MiXCR, one entry per CDR3 protein. The sample includes under 500,000 distinct CDR3 sequences, over 13% of them seen just once. The ends lost 5 bases at V and 5 bases at J; junction bases unmatched: 14. Germline CDR1 MNHEY, CDR2 SMNVEV (reference sequence). The CDR3 runs to 16 residues. This clonotype was picked up a small number of times. PBMCs stemmed from around 9.3 ml fresh peripheral blood. The clonotype originates from a man in his fifties with Graves' ophthalmopathy. The chain has TRBV27 and TRBJ1-1; 7 nucleotides line up with TRBD1. Sequenced: blood. DNA for the CDR3: TGTGCCAGCAGTCCCTCCCGGGGGGACAGAGAAACTGAAGCTTTCTTT. Protein product: CASSPSRGDRETEAFF.